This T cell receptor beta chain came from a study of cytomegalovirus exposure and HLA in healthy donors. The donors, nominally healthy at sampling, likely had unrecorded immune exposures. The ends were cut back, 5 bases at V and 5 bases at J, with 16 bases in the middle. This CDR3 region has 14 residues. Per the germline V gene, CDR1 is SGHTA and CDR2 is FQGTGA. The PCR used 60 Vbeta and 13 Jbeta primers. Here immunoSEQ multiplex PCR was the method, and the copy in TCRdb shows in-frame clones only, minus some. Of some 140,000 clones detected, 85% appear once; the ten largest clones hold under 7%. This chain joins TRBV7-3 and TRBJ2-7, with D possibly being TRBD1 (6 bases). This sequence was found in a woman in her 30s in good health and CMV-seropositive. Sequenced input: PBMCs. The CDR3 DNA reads TGTGCCAGCAGCCCAGGTTGGGCAGGGGACGAGCAGTACTTC. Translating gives CASSPGWAGDEQYF. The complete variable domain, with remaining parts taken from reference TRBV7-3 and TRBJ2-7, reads GAGVSQTPSNKVTEKGKYVELRCDPISGHTALYWYRQSLGQGPEFLIYFQGTGAADDSGLPNDRFFAVRPEGSVSTLKIQRTERGDSAVYLCASSPGWAGDEQYFGPGTRLTVT.